This T cell receptor (beta chain) was obtained from a study of blood T cell repertoires in COVID-19. Original processing methods: Amplification of reference gene primers provided the estimated nucleated cell counts. This table comes from immunoSEQ multiplex PCR, and its TCRdb copy is limited to in-frame clones, with some not included. V and J calls and clone size come straight from that table; D and trimming were deduced from the DNA. The profile covers 150,000 to 200,000 clones, with roughly 76% appearing a single time and 9% to 15% taken by the ten largest. V was pared by 1 base and J by 5 bases, with 10 bases between. Germline V gene sequence: CDR1 SGHTA, CDR2 FQGNSA. CDR3 length: 14 amino acids.

The sequencing input was peripheral blood. The source of this sequence is a woman at least 80 years old with COVID-19, enrolled during active disease. The rearrangement links TRBV7-2 to TRBJ2-3, with D perhaps TRBD2 (5 bases). CDR3 sequence: CASSLGLAGDTQYF. CDR3 bases: TGTGCCAGCAGCTTAGGTCTAGCTGGAGATACGCAGTATTTT.